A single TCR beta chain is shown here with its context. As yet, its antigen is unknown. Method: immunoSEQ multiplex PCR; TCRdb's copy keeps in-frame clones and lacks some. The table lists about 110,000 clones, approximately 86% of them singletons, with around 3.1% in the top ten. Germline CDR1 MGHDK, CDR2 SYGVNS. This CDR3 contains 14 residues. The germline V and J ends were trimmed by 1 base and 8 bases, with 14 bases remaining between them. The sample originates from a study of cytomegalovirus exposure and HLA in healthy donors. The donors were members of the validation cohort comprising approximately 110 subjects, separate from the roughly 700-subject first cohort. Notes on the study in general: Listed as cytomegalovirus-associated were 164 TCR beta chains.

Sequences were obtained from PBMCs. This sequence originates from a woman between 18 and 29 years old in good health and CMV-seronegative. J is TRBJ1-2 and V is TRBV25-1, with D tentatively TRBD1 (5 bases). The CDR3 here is CASSESRTRRGYTF. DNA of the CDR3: TGTGCCAGCAGTGAATCGAGGACAAGGCGAGGCTACACCTTC.